This T cell receptor (beta chain) comes out of a study of vaccination effects on CD4 cells after COVID-19. Study context: Antigen-specific CD4+ T cells were expanded (with viral peptide pools) by the ViraFEST assay ahead of sequencing. In culture with 10 IU/ml IL-2 and roughly 9.3 ug/ml peptides, PBMC were grown at 1.5 million to 2.5 million per well. Whole-study findings and limits: Marked contraction was observed in infection-induced and vaccine-induced clones late after vaccination.

CDR3 length: 13 amino acids. Germline CDR1 and CDR2: WSHSY and SAAADI. Trimming removed 7 bases from V and 6 bases from J; junction bases left unmatched: 5. At the end of around 11 days of culture, CD4+ T cells were isolated. The cohort was immunized with two doses of either the BNT162b2 or mRNA-1273 vaccine. The repertoire was sequenced with immunoSEQ multiplex PCR; TCRdb's copy has only in-frame clones and lacks some. The sample shows around 66,000 clones, roughly 74% of them seen only once. Concerning this clone: No antigen is known for it.

The chain uses TRBV10-2 and TRBJ1-5, with 8 bases identical to TRBD1. The clonotype comes from a human donor who received a COVID-19 vaccine. The sequencing used CD4+ T cells from PBMCs cultured without peptide, collected after COVID-19 vaccination. The chain's CDR3 is CASTDRVSQPQHF. In nucleotides, the CDR3 is TGCGCCAGCACGGACAGGGTGAGTCAGCCCCAGCATTTT.